The rows below give T cell receptor beta chains drawn from one sample of a study of blood T cells in healthy people across ages. In TCRdb, the 5' RACE reads were re-called with MiXCR into one record per CDR3 protein. The data show about 290,000 distinct CDR3 sequences, with about 25% seen just once and around 29% held by the top ten. The sequencing input was blood. All receptors come from a woman between 65 and 79 years old in good health. The CDR3 runs from the conserved cysteine through the conserved F or W. D genes are given only for firm matches. Some rows have no size entry. The others give once, few or many, or a class for an expanded clone.

cdr3_length d_call clone_size j_call v_call cdr3_nt cdr3_aa
14 NA NA TRBJ1-5 TRBV28 TGTGCCAGCTTCGGCAGCTATAGCAATCAGCCCCAGCATTTT CASFGSYSNQPQHF
15 NA few TRBJ2-2 TRBV7-2 TGTGCCAGCAGCTTAGTGGCGCAGAACACCGGGGAGCTGTTTTTT CASSLVAQNTGELFF
15 TRBD2 many TRBJ2-2 TRBV27 TGTGCCGCCCGGGCCGGGACTAGCGGTACCGGGGAGCTGTTTTTT CAARAGTSGTGELFF
13 NA NA TRBJ1-4 TRBV12-3/TRBV12-4 TGTGCCAGCAGTTATAATCTGGGGGAAAAACTGTTTTTT CASSYNLGEKLFF
16 NA NA TRBJ2-2 TRBV7-2 TGTGCCAGCAGCAATGGACTGGGGCCACTCACCGGGGAGCTGTTTTTT CASSNGLGPLTGELFF
10 NA few TRBJ2-3 TRBV29-1 TGCAGCGTTGTCCCGGATACGCAGTATTTT CSVVPDTQYF
15 TRBD1 NA TRBJ2-5 TRBV15 TGTGTCACCAGCAGAGTCCCAGGGGGACAAGAGACCCAGTACTTC CVTSRVPGGQETQYF
15 NA NA TRBJ2-6 TRBV25-1 TGTGCCAGCAGTGAAACCAGTCTGGGGGCCAACGTCCTGACTTTC CASSETSLGANVLTF
15 NA NA TRBJ1-2 TRBV27 TGTGCCAGCAGTTTGTTGCCGCCGCGGGAATATGGCTACACCTTC CASSLLPPREYGYTF
15 NA NA TRBJ2-1 TRBV3-1 TGTGCCAGCAGCCAAGGTTTTAGCTCCTACAATGAGCAGTTCTTC CASSQGFSSYNEQFF
14 TRBD1 many TRBJ2-5 TRBV7-3 TGTGCCAGCAGCCCGACAGGGCGTGAAGAGACCCAGTACTTC CASSPTGREETQYF
13 NA NA TRBJ2-7 TRBV29-1 TGCAGCGTTGGGGCTAGCAACGTCAACGAGCAGTACTTC CSVGASNVNEQYF
14 NA NA TRBJ2-2 TRBV20-1 TGCAGTGCGGACGCGGGGCCAGCCACCGGGGAGCTGTTTTTT CSADAGPATGELFF
14 NA few TRBJ2-2 TRBV24-1 TGTGCCACCAGTGATGGACCTAACACCGGGGAGCTGTTTTTT CATSDGPNTGELFF
13 NA NA TRBJ2-3 TRBV7-3 TGTGCCAGCAGCTTCGACGGGACTGATACGCAGTATTTT CASSFDGTDTQYF
14 NA few TRBJ2-7 TRBV28 TGTGCCAGCAGATCGGGGGACTCCAGCGGCGAGCAGTACTTC CASRSGDSSGEQYF
14 NA many TRBJ2-7 TRBV6-6 TGTGCCAGCACAGGGGCAGAGCACTCCTACGAGCAGTACTTC CASTGAEHSYEQYF
17 NA few TRBJ2-5 TRBV6-1 TGTGCCAGCAGGACGCCTTACGTGGGGGCCTGGAGGGAGACCCAGTACTTC CASRTPYVGAWRETQYF
13 NA few TRBJ2-1 TRBV21-1 TGTGCCAGCAGCAAATCTGTTACAAATGAGCAGTTCTTC CASSKSVTNEQFF
12 NA NA TRBJ2-5 TRBV2 TGTGCCAGCAGTGACTTCCAAGAGACCCAGTACTTC CASSDFQETQYF
14 TRBD1 NA TRBJ2-5 TRBV20-1 TGCAGTGCTAGCCCTCGGACAGGGGGAGAGACCCAGTACTTC CSASPRTGGETQYF
13 NA few TRBJ2-5 TRBV20-1 TGCAGTGCTAGAGGGGAATCGTGGGAGACCCAGTACTTC CSARGESWETQYF
12 NA NA TRBJ2-1 TRBV6-5 TGTGCCAGCAGTCGCTCCCGCAATGAGCAGTTCTTC CASSRSRNEQFF
15 TRBD2 NA TRBJ2-5 TRBV20-1 TGCAGTGCTAGAGATTTTGTACTAGCGGGAGAGACCCAGTACTTC CSARDFVLAGETQYF
15 NA NA TRBJ2-5 TRBV20-1 TGCAGTGCTGATACCGGGAACCCCGGGCGGGAGACCCAGTACTTC CSADTGNPGRETQYF
14 NA few TRBJ1-5 TRBV28 TGTGCCAGCAGTTTAATACAGCAAGGGGAGCCCCAGCATTTT CASSLIQQGEPQHF
15 NA few TRBJ1-5 TRBV6-2/TRBV6-3 TGTGCCAGCAGTTACTCCGGGACGTGGAATCAGCCCCAGCATTTT CASSYSGTWNQPQHF
16 NA NA TRBJ1-1 TRBV20-1 TGCAGTGCTAGGACGGGACTGCCCCGGTCCGGCACTGAAGCTTTCTTT CSARTGLPRSGTEAFF
12 TRBD2 few TRBJ2-1 TRBV2 TGTGCCAGCAGGTGGGGGGGCAATGAGCAGTTCTTC CASRWGGNEQFF
14 TRBD2 NA TRBJ2-7 TRBV20-1 TGCAGTGCTCGTTCTAGCGGAAGGGCCTACGAGCAGTACTTC CSARSSGRAYEQYF
12 NA few TRBJ2-1 TRBV5-5 TGTGCCAGCAGCTTCAAGCCCGGCGAGCAGTTCTTC CASSFKPGEQFF
16 TRBD2 few TRBJ2-5 TRBV5-1 TGCGCCAGCAGCTTGGCCGGTAGCGGGAGCTCAGAGACCCAGTACTTC CASSLAGSGSSETQYF
13 NA few TRBJ2-7 TRBV7-2 TGTGCCAGCGGATCCAACTGGGGTTACGAGCAGTACTTC CASGSNWGYEQYF
12 NA few TRBJ2-2 TRBV6-5 TGTGCCAGCAGCGTAAAAGGGGGGGAGCTGTTTTTT CASSVKGGELFF